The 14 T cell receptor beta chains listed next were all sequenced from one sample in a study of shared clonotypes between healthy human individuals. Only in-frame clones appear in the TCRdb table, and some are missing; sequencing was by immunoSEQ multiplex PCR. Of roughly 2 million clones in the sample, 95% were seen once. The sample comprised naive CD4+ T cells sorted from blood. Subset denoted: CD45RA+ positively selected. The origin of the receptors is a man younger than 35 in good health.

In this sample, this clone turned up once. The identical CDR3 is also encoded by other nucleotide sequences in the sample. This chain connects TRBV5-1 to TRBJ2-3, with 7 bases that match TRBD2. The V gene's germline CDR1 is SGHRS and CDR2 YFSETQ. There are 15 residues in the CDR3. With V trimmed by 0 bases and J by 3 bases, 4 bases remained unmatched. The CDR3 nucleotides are TGCGCCAGCAGCTTGGTGGCGGGAGTTACAGATACGCAGTATTTT. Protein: CASSLVAGVTDTQYF.

CDR3 DNA: TGCGCCAGCAGCCAGGGGACGGGACAGGCTCTAAACATTCAGTACTTC. It specifies CASSQGTGQALNIQYF. The chain recombines TRBV4-1 with TRBJ2-4; 8 bases map to TRBD1. From germline, CDR1 is MGHRA and CDR2 YSYEKL. The junction had 10 bases not matched to a gene; V was cut back by 3 bases and J by 6 bases. CDR3 size: 16 residues.

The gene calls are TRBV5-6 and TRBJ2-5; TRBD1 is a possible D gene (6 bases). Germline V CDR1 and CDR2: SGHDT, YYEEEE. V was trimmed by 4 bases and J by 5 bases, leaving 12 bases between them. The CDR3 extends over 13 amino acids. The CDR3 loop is CASSPRRGETQYF. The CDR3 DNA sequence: TGTGCCAGCAGCCCCCGAAGGGGGGAGACCCAGTACTTC.

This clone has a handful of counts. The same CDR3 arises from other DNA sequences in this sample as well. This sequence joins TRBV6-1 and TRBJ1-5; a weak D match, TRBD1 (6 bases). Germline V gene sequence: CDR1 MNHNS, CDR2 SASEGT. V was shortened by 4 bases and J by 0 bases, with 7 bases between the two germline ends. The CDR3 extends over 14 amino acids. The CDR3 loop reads CASSGGRSNQPQHF. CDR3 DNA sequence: TGTGCCAGCAGTGGGGGGCGTAGCAATCAGCCCCAGCATTTT.

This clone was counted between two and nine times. CDR3 bases: TGTGCCAGCAGCTTTCGAGGGCGTATTGGCAATGAGCAGTTCTTC. It translates to CASSFRGRIGNEQFF. The chain uses TRBV5-8 and TRBJ2-1; maybe TRBD2 (5 bases). The CDR3 runs to 15 residues. The germline gives CDR1 SGHTS, CDR2 YDEGEE. Trimming took off 2 bases at V and 6 bases at J, with 15 bases between the two ends. Full variable domain (missing parts from reference TRBV5-8 and TRBJ2-1): EAGVTQSPTHLIKTRGQQATLRCSPISGHTSVYWYQQALGLGLQFLLWYDEGEERNRGNFPPRFSGRQFPNYSSELNVNALELEDSALYLCASSFRGRIGNEQFFGPGTRLTVL.

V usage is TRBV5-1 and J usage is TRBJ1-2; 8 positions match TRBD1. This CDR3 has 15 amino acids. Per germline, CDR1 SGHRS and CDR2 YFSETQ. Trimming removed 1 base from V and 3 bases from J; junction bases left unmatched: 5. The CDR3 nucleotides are TGCGCCAGCAGCTTGAACAGGGGGTTGGACTATGGCTACACCTTC. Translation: CASSLNRGLDYGYTF.

The CDR3 is CASSLELHYTDTQYF. Written as DNA, the CDR3 is TGCGCCAGCAGCTTGGAACTACATTACACAGATACGCAGTATTTT. The chain combines TRBV5-1 with TRBJ2-3; no reliable D call. The V and J ends lost 0 bases and 2 bases respectively, with 10 bases between them. Looked up from germline, CDR1 is SGHRS and CDR2 is YFSETQ. CDR3 length equals 15 residues.

This chain's CDR3 is CASSLATQGNQPQHF. The CDR3 region has the DNA TGTGCCAGCAGCTTGGCAACCCAGGGCAATCAGCCCCAGCATTTT. This chain connects TRBV5-6 to TRBJ1-5; no firm D call. Looked up from germline, CDR1 is SGHDT and CDR2 is YYEEEE. Trimming shortened V by 0 bases and J by 2 bases, and 9 bases separated the two germline ends. The CDR3 contains 15 residues.

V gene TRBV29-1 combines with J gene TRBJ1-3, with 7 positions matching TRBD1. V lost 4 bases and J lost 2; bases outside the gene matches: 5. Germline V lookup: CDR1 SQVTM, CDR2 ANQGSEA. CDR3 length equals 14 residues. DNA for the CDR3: TGCAGCGTTGTGGGGACAGCTACTGGAAACACCATATATTTT. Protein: CSVVGTATGNTIYF.

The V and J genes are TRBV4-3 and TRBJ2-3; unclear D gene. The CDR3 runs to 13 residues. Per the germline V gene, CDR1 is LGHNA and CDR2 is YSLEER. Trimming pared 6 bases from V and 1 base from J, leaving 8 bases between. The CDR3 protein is CASSGSGTDTQYF. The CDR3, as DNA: TGCGCCAGCAGTGGCTCGGGCACAGATACGCAGTATTTT.

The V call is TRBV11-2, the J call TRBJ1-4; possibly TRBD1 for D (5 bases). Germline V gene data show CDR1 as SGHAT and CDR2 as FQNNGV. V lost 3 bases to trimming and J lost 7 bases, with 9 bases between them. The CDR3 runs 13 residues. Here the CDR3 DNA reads TGTGCCAGCAGCTTTGGGGCCCGTGAAAAACTGTTTTTT. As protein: CASSFGAREKLFF. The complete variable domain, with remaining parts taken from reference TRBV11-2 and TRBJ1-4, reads EAGVAQSPRYKIIEKRQSVAFWCNPISGHATLYWYQQILGQGPKLLIQFQNNGVVDDSQLPKDRFSAERLKGVDSTLKIQPAKLEDSAVYLCASSFGAREKLFFGSGTQLSVL.

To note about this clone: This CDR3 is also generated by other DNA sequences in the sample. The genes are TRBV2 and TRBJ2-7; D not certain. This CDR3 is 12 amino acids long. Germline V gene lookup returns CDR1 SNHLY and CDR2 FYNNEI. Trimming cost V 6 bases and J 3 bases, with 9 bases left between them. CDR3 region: CASSLTVYEQYF. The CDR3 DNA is TGTGCCAGCAGCTTAACAGTCTACGAGCAGTACTTC.

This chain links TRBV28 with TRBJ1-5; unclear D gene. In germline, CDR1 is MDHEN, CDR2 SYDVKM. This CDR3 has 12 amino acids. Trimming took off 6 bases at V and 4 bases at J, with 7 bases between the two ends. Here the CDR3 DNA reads TGTGCCAGCAGCAACAAAAATCAGCCCCAGCATTTT. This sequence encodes CASSNKNQPQHF.

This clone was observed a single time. CDR3 bases: TGTGCCAGCAGTGGACGGGACTCCAAGCATCGGGCGAACACCGGGGAGCTGTTTTTT. Translating gives CASSGRDSKHRANTGELFF. J is TRBJ2-2 and V is TRBV6-1, with D possibly TRBD2 on 6 matching bases. CDR3 length: 19 amino acids. V was shortened by 4 bases and J by 0 bases, with 21 bases between the two germline ends. Germline loops: CDR1 MNHNS, CDR2 SASEGT.